Each of the 20 T cell receptor beta chains below was sequenced from the same sample in a study of T-cell memory formation after mild COVID-19. Using its own MiXCR run on the 5' RACE reads, TCRdb lists one record per CDR3 protein. The sample includes more than 250,000 distinct CDR3 sequences, over 15% of them seen just once. Material: PBMCs or a T cell subset sorted from them (not recorded which). These receptors all stem from a man between 18 and 29 years old who had mild COVID-19 (a few samples of this study predate the infection). Cell type and time point are not known.

The gene calls are TRBV19 and TRBJ1-6, with D unresolved. Trimming left V 10 bases short and J 10 bases short, with 14 bases between. Germline CDR1 reads LNHDA; CDR2 reads SQIVND (reference sequence). The CDR3 is made up of 12 amino acids. The CDR3 spells CATGPRGSPLHF. The CDR3, as DNA: TGTGCCACCGGGCCGCGTGGGTCACCCCTCCACTTT.

This clonotype has more than one count but fewer than ten. The rearrangement links TRBV4-3 to TRBJ2-7; no reliable D call. CDR3 length: 14 residues. The ends were cut back, 1 base at V and 0 bases at J, with 7 bases in the middle. Germline assignment: CDR1 LGHNA and CDR2 YSLEER. The CDR3 loop is CASSQVRYSYEQYF. DNA of the CDR3: TGCGCCAGCAGCCAAGTCAGATACTCCTACGAGCAGTACTTC.

This clonotype was seen only a few times. A junction boundary mismatches the germline segment, possibly from a read error. The chain couples TRBV7-8 to TRBJ1-5, with 12 bases fitting TRBD1. This CDR3 has 15 amino acids. Germline assignment: CDR1 SGHVS and CDR2 FQNEAQ. CDR3 sequence: CASSLGTGGKQPQHF. Written as DNA, the CDR3 is TGTGCCAGCAGCTTGGGGACAGGGGGCAAACAGCCCCAGCATTTT.

The rearrangement links TRBV6-5 to TRBJ2-7; D unclear. There are 15 residues in the CDR3. V was trimmed by 0 bases and J by 2 bases, leaving 11 bases between them. From germline, CDR1 is MNHEY and CDR2 SVGAGI. The CDR3 bases are TGTGCCAGCAGTTACTCGTCAGCTAAAGCCTACGAGCAGTACTTC. Translating gives CASSYSSAKAYEQYF.

The chain couples TRBV11-2 to TRBJ2-3; no clear D. Deletions cut 5 bases from V and 3 bases from J, with 12 bases between. Germline loops: CDR1 SGHAT, CDR2 FQNNGV. The CDR3 is made up of 14 amino acids. The CDR3 DNA reads TGTGCCAGCAGCGCCCGTAGTTTGACAGATACGCAGTATTTT. It encodes CASSARSLTDTQYF.

The table lists this clonotype with a few counts. CDR3 sequence reads: CSVDSREQYV. The CDR3 region has the DNA TGCAGCGTTGATTCCAGAGAGCAGTACGTC. The V gene is TRBV29-1, the J gene TRBJ2-7; unclear D gene. CDR3 length equals 10 residues. Germline V gives CDR1 SQVTM, CDR2 ANQGSEA. The V end lost 3 bases, the J end lost 7 bases, and 7 bases lay between the germline ends.

The table lists this clonotype with a few counts. The CDR3 sequence: CATQWGTEQFF. CDR3 DNA sequence: TGTGCCACCCAGTGGGGGACTGAGCAGTTCTTC. V usage is TRBV7-8 and J usage is TRBJ2-1; the D gene could be TRBD1 or TRBD2 (5 bases each). Trimming removed 10 bases at V and 9 bases at J, with 13 bases between. In germline, CDR1 is SGHVS, CDR2 FQNEAQ. This CDR3 contains 11 residues.

This clonotype appeared a few times. V is TRBV5-5 and J is TRBJ2-4, with a tentative D call TRBD2 (6 bases). Looked up from germline, CDR1 is SGHKS and CDR2 is YYEKEE (reference sequence). The CDR3 loop spans 16 amino acids. V lost 0 bases, J lost 0 bases, and 10 bases lay in between. The DNA for the CDR3 is TGTGCCAGCAGCTTGGGGGCGGGGAGAGCCAAAAACATTCAGTACTTC. As protein: CASSLGAGRAKNIQYF.

There are a few counts of this clonotype. The chain uses TRBV29-1 and TRBJ1-1; D not resolved. Between the trimmed V and J ends, which lost 4 bases and 0 bases, there was a span of 6 bases. The CDR3 spans 12 residues. Germline-derived CDR1 and CDR2 are SQVTM and ANQGSEA. This CDR3 reads CSVGRMNTEAFF. The CDR3 DNA reads as TGCAGCGTTGGACGGATGAACACTGAAGCTTTCTTT. Using reference TRBV29-1 and TRBJ1-1 for the parts outside the CDR3, the full variable domain is SAVISQKPSRDICQRGTSLTIQCQVDSQVTMMFWYRQQPGQSLTLIATANQGSEATYESGFVIDKFPISRPNLTFSTLTVSNMSPEDSSIYLCSVGRMNTEAFFGQGTRLTVV.

This clonotype was observed a handful of times. The J gene is TRBJ2-1, the V gene TRBV4-3; D ambiguous. This CDR3 comprises 15 residues. V lost 4 bases and J 5 bases, leaving 15 bases between the germline ends. Germline lookup yields CDR1 LGHNA and CDR2 YSLEER. The CDR3 DNA reads as TGCGCCAGCAGCCTAGACCGGGCCGGCGACAATGAGCAGTTCTTC. The encoded protein is CASSLDRAGDNEQFF.

There are a few counts of this clonotype. J is TRBJ1-1 and V is TRBV6-5, with D unclear. Between the trimmed V and J ends, which lost 2 bases and 7 bases, there was a span of 11 bases. The CDR3 has 13 residues. CDR1 and CDR2 (germline): MNHEY, SVGAGI. The CDR3 bases are TGTGCCAGCAGTTACCGCGGGCGGGGTGAAGCTTTCTTT. It translates to CASSYRGRGEAFF.

V gene TRBV10-3 combines with J gene TRBJ1-1; tentative D call: TRBD1 (5 bases). The CDR3 runs 14 residues. Per the germline V gene, CDR1 is ENHRY and CDR2 is SYGVKD. The V end lost 4 bases, the J end lost 0 bases, and 9 bases lay between the germline ends. CDR3 sequence (DNA): TGTGCCATCAGTGCGGGGACGGTGAACACTGAAGCTTTCTTT. It translates to CAISAGTVNTEAFF.

This clonotype was observed a handful of times. This sequence joins TRBV4-1 and TRBJ2-3; 10 bases match TRBD2. The CDR3 is 19 residues long. Per germline, CDR1 MGHRA and CDR2 YSYEKL. J lost 2 bases, V lost 4 bases, and 15 bases had no gene match. DNA for the CDR3: TGCGCCAGCAGCCGCCACGTAGTTACTAGCGGGGTGACCACAGATACGCAGTATTTT. It yields the protein CASSRHVVTSGVTTDTQYF.

This clonotype was detected a few times. V gene TRBV4-1 combines with J gene TRBJ2-3; 10 bases are shared with TRBD2. Trimming at V came to 6 bases and at J to 6 bases, leaving 9 bases not matched to a gene. This CDR3 is 15 amino acids long. CDR1 and CDR2 (germline): MGHRA, YSYEKL. CDR3 bases: TGCGCCAGCAGAGGTAGCGGGGGGAGTGAGGATACGCAGTATTTT. Residues: CASRGSGGSEDTQYF.

This clonotype has only a few counts. The chain recombines TRBV6-5 with TRBJ2-5, with unresolved D. Germline V gene sequence: CDR1 MNHEY, CDR2 SVGAGI. The CDR3 has 12 residues. Trimming cost V 3 bases and J 6 bases, with 8 bases left between them. The CDR3 protein is CASSYLGQTQYF. In DNA, the CDR3 is TGTGCCAGCAGTTATTTAGGCCAGACCCAGTACTTC.

The chain employs TRBV7-2 and TRBJ2-3; 12 bases agree with TRBD2. The germline gives CDR1 SGHTA, CDR2 FQGNSA. The junction had 5 bases not matched to a gene; V was cut back by 1 base and J by 6 bases. The CDR3 consists of 16 residues. CDR3: CASSLGGTSGFDTQYF. Written as DNA, the CDR3 is TGTGCCAGCAGCTTAGGAGGGACTAGCGGGTTTGATACGCAGTATTTT.

In this sample, this clonotype turned up a few times. The CDR3 DNA is TGTGCCAGCAGCCGGGGGTCTGAGCAGTTCTTC. It specifies CASSRGSEQFF. The chain recombines TRBV7-9 with TRBJ2-1; weak D call: TRBD2 (6 bases). Germline V gene data show CDR1 as SEHNR and CDR2 as FQNEAQ (reference sequence). V was cut by 5 bases and J by 9 bases, with 8 bases left in between. The CDR3 consists of 11 residues.

This clonotype was seen a handful of times. V is TRBV20-1 and J is TRBJ2-5; 8 nucleotides match TRBD1. The germline gives CDR1 DFQATT, CDR2 SNEGSKA (reference sequence). The CDR3 runs 14 residues. The trim removed 4 bases at V and 4 bases at J, leaving 8 bases unmatched. CDR3 sequence (DNA): TGCAGTGCTATGAAGGCAGGGGGCTTAGAGACCCAGTACTTC. Its protein product is CSAMKAGGLETQYF.

This clonotype was counted only a few times. The chain uses TRBV20-1 and TRBJ2-7; 8 bases map to TRBD2. CDR1 is DFQATT, CDR2 SNEGSKA, per germline (reference sequence). The junction had 13 bases not matched to a gene; V was cut back by 4 bases and J by 5 bases. The CDR3 extends over 15 amino acids. CDR3 region: CSAKALERGGDEQYF. The CDR3 DNA is TGCAGTGCTAAGGCCCTAGAACGGGGGGGGGACGAGCAGTACTTC.

The chain couples TRBV6-5 to TRBJ2-7, with D uncertain. The germline V and J ends were trimmed by 0 bases and 9 bases, with 12 bases remaining between them. This CDR3 region has 13 residues. The germline gives CDR1 MNHEY, CDR2 SVGAGI. This CDR3 is CASSYSKDLAQYF. The CDR3 coding sequence is TGTGCCAGCAGTTACTCGAAGGATTTAGCGCAGTACTTC.